This T cell receptor (beta chain) was captured in a study of blood T cell repertoires in COVID-19. Across the study: Samples came from the United States, Italy and Spain, spanning acute and convalescent COVID-19. T cells, B-cell-depleted T cells, or PBMCs supplied cDNA or gDNA.

J was trimmed by 4 bases and V by 6 bases; bases with no gene match: 2. The CDR3 runs to 14 residues. CDR1 and CDR2 (germline): LNHDA, SQIVND (reference sequence). As originally analysed: The authors estimated nucleated cell counts from reference gene primer amplification. Clones were read by immunoSEQ multiplex PCR, and TCRdb kept only the in-frame ones, dropping some. The V and J calls and clone size come from that table; D and trimming were worked out from the DNA. The sample lists about 170,000 clones, under 90% occurring once. The sequenced sample consisted of peripheral blood. This rearrangement joins TRBV19 to TRBJ1-4; 10 bases line up with TRBD1. The clonotype was recovered from a woman older than 75 with acute or convalescent COVID-19. The CDR3: CASRDRGDNEKLFF. The CDR3 bases are TGTGCCAGTAGGGACAGGGGGGATAATGAAAAACTGTTTTTT.